This T cell receptor beta chain was observed in a study of CD8+ T cells in alopecia areata. Extraction and reverse transcription of RNA yielded cDNA as the sequencing template. Profiling relied on immunoSEQ multiplex PCR, and the TCRdb table lists in-frame clones only, not all of them. Altogether over 100,000 clones are present, about 47% being singletons, with the ten largest covering about 17%. Germline V gene data show CDR1 as MNHEY and CDR2 as SVGAGI. V was trimmed by 5 bases and J by 6 bases, leaving 9 bases between them. The CDR3 spans 12 residues. In this sample, this clone turned up a few times.

This sequence joins TRBV6-5 and TRBJ2-3; D ambiguous. The receptor was derived from a human donor with alopecia areata. The specimen was CD8+ T cells sorted from blood, collected at week 0. The CDR3 DNA is TGTGCCAGCAGTCTACTGAAGGATACGCAGTATTTT. Translation: CASSLLKDTQYF.